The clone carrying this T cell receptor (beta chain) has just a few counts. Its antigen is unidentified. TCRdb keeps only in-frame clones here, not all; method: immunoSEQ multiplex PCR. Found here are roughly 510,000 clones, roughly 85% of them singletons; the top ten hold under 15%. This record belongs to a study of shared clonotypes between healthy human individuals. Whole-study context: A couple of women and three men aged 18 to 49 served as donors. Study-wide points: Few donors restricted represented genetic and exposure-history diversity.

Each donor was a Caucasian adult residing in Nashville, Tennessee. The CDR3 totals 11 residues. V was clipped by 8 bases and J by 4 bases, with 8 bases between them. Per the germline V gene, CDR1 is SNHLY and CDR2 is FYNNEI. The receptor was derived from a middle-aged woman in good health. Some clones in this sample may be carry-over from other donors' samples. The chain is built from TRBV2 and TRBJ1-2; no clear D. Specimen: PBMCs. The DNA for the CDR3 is TGTGCCAGCTGGGGTGTCTATGGCTACACCTTC. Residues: CASWGVYGYTF.